These 24 T cell receptor beta chains came from one sample sequenced in a study of T cells in Graves' hyperthyroidism and ophthalmopathy. Amplification targeted TCR beta CDR3 regions from RNA transcripts. The HTBI primer set drove a first-round RT-PCR of the TCR CDR3. TCRdb re-analysed the multiplex PCR reads in MiXCR, keeping a single row per CDR3 protein. The repertoire holds around 610,000 distinct CDR3 sequences, with approximately 14% as singletons. Material for sequencing was blood. These receptors all stem from a middle-aged woman with Graves' ophthalmopathy.

This clonotype has only a few counts. The V and J genes are TRBV5-1 and TRBJ1-1; D remains ambiguous. The CDR3 totals 13 residues. Trimming cost V 0 bases and J 7 bases, with 10 bases left between them. Germline CDR1 is SGHRS and CDR2 is YFSETQ. DNA for the CDR3: TGCGCCAGCAGCTTGGGGCAGACCTTTGAAGCTTTCTTT. This translates into CASSLGQTFEAFF.

This clonotype was seen only a few times. The chain is built from TRBV12-3 or TRBV12-4 and TRBJ2-6; possible D gene TRBD1, 6 bases. The CDR3 extends over 18 amino acids. Trimming removed 7 bases at V and 0 bases at J, with 19 bases between. The chain's CDR3 is CASTSNTGLSSGANVLTF. Written as DNA, the CDR3 is TGTGCCAGCACCTCGAACACAGGGTTAAGCTCTGGGGCCAACGTCCTGACTTTC.

V is TRBV30 and J is TRBJ1-5; TRBD1 is a possible D gene (5 bases). Germline CDR1 reads GTSNPN; CDR2 reads SVGIG (reference sequence). The length of the CDR3 is 15 residues. V shed 2 bases and J shed 6 bases, with 17 bases lying between them. CDR3 sequence: CAWSPPGRGAQPQHF. Here the CDR3 DNA reads TGTGCCTGGAGTCCCCCGGGTCGAGGGGCTCAGCCCCAGCATTTT.

This clonotype was seen ten or more times. The J gene is TRBJ1-1, the V gene TRBV18, with D unresolved. Between the trimmed V and J ends, which lost 2 bases and 6 bases, there was a span of 7 bases. The CDR3 has 12 residues. CDR1 and CDR2 (germline): KGHSH, LQKENI. The CDR3, as DNA: TGTGCCAGCTCACCAGGAGTCCCTGAAGCTTTCTTT. Protein sequence: CASSPGVPEAFF.

As concerns this clonotype: One junction end does not reproduce the germline sequence, and a read error may be involved. The chain recombines TRBV6-1 with TRBJ2-2; possibly TRBD1 for D (6 bases). CDR1 is MNHNS, CDR2 SASEGT, per germline. This CDR3 comprises 15 residues. This chain's CDR3 is CASREDRWLSGELFF. Written as DNA, the CDR3 is TGTGCCAGCAGGGAAGACAGGTGGCTATCGGGGGAGCTGTTTTTT.

This clonotype was counted at least ten times. The chain carries TRBV28 and TRBJ2-2; the match to TRBD2 covers 10 bases. V was clipped by 6 bases and J by 6 bases; unmatched bases: 13. This CDR3 comprises 17 residues. Germline CDR1 is MDHEN and CDR2 is SYDVKM. CDR3 region: CASSLARRLAGAGELFF. In nucleotides, the CDR3 is TGTGCCAGCAGCCTAGCCCGTAGGCTAGCGGGAGCCGGGGAGCTGTTTTTT.

The chain carries TRBV6-5 and TRBJ1-1; D is perhaps TRBD1 (5 bases). Germline loops: CDR1 MNHEY, CDR2 SVGAGI. The CDR3 loop spans 15 amino acids. V was trimmed by 4 bases and J by 2 bases, leaving 14 bases between them. CDR3 nucleotides: TGTGCCAGCAGTTGGGCAACAGGAATTAACACTGAAGCTTTCTTT. Protein sequence: CASSWATGINTEAFF.

This clonotype appeared a few times. This rearrangement joins TRBV19 to TRBJ1-3; TRBD1 might be the D (5 bases). Trimming removed 4 bases at V and 0 bases at J, with 13 bases between. Germline-derived CDR1 and CDR2 are LNHDA and SQIVND (reference sequence). CDR3 size: 16 residues. The CDR3 reads CASSRGRRISGNTIYF. Written as DNA, the CDR3 is TGTGCCAGTAGTAGGGGACGACGGATCTCTGGAAACACCATATATTTT.

At least ten counts were recorded for this clonotype. The chain has TRBV27 and TRBJ2-7; 7 bases agree with TRBD2. J gave up 3 bases and V 8 bases, and 10 bases lay outside the gene matches. Germline-derived CDR1 and CDR2 are MNHEY and SMNVEV (reference sequence). The CDR3 loop spans 14 amino acids. DNA for the CDR3: TGTGCCAGCGGAACATCTAGCGGATACTACGAGCAGTACTTC. Amino acid sequence: CASGTSSGYYEQYF.

The V and J genes are TRBV9 and TRBJ2-7; D not resolved. The CDR3 consists of 17 residues. Germline V gene lookup returns CDR1 SGDLS and CDR2 YYNGEE. V was clipped by 1 base and J by 4 bases, with 21 bases between them. CDR3 sequence (DNA): TGTGCCAGCAGCGTATTTAATCCCGGTAGTACAATTTACGAGCAGTACTTC. Its protein product is CASSVFNPGSTIYEQYF.

This clonotype was observed once. V gene TRBV6-1 combines with J gene TRBJ1-2, with D perhaps matching TRBD1 (6 bases). CDR1 MNHNS and CDR2 SASEGT come from the germline V gene. The V and J ends lost 11 bases and 4 bases respectively, with 20 bases between them. The CDR3 runs 14 residues. CDR3 amino acids: CAVSETGNIYGYTF. The CDR3 DNA reads TGTGCCGTCTCCGAGACAGGAAACATCTATGGCTACACCTTC.

At least ten counts were recorded for this clonotype. J is TRBJ2-7 and V is TRBV29-1, with 9 bases fitting TRBD2. This CDR3 is built from 17 residues. The junction had 19 bases not matched to a gene; V was cut back by 6 bases and J by 4 bases. Germline V gene sequence: CDR1 SQVTM, CDR2 ANQGSEA. DNA for the CDR3: TGCAGCGTCGCCCTAGGGGGCGGGAGGGCCAATGGTTACGAGCAGTACTTC. Protein sequence: CSVALGGGRANGYEQYF.

The V call is TRBV2, the J call TRBJ1-1; tentative D call: TRBD1 (5 bases). V gave up 4 bases and J gave up 4 bases, with 16 bases separating them. The CDR3 is made up of 15 amino acids. Germline V gene lookup returns CDR1 SNHLY and CDR2 FYNNEI. The CDR3 region is CASSGLSWGSTEAFF. CDR3 nucleotide sequence: TGTGCCAGCAGTGGCCTGTCTTGGGGGTCCACTGAAGCTTTCTTT.

V gene TRBV11-2 combines with J gene TRBJ2-7, with a tentative D call TRBD1 (6 bases). The CDR3 sequence is 16 residues long. Germline loops: CDR1 SGHAT, CDR2 FQNNGV. Trimming shortened V by 8 bases and J by 2 bases, and 22 bases separated the two germline ends. CDR3 nucleotide sequence: TGTGCCAGCCCCGGGGCACAATTCGACAGGCCCTACGAGCAGTACTTC. Protein product: CASPGAQFDRPYEQYF. The complete variable domain, with remaining parts taken from reference TRBV11-2 and TRBJ2-7, reads EAGVAQSPRYKIIEKRQSVAFWCNPISGHATLYWYQQILGQGPKLLIQFQNNGVVDDSQLPKDRFSAERLKGVDSTLKIQPAKLEDSAVYLCASPGAQFDRPYEQYFGPGTRLTVT.

This clonotype was counted ten times or more. The chain carries TRBV20-1 and TRBJ2-7; D remains ambiguous. The CDR3 totals 14 residues. The germline V and J ends were trimmed by 3 bases and 6 bases, with 18 bases remaining between them. Germline CDR1 is DFQATT and CDR2 is SNEGSKA (reference sequence). The CDR3 loop is CSASPTTSPFEQYF. CDR3 sequence (DNA): TGCAGTGCTAGCCCCACCACGTCCCCCTTCGAGCAGTACTTC.

In its sample, this clonotype was seen many times. The chain is built from TRBV18 and TRBJ1-1; D uncertain. Germline V gene lookup returns CDR1 KGHSH and CDR2 LQKENI. Trimming took off 0 bases at V and 7 bases at J, with 15 bases between the two ends. The CDR3 spans 15 residues. The CDR3 is CASSPPGGMGNEAFF. CDR3 DNA sequence: TGTGCCAGCTCACCACCTGGAGGGATGGGAAATGAAGCTTTCTTT.

This clonotype came up many times. The chain recombines TRBV20-1 with TRBJ2-5; 10 bases agree with TRBD2. CDR3 length: 13 amino acids. The V and J ends lost 0 bases and 5 bases, in that order; junction bases with no gene match: 0. Germline CDR1 is DFQATT and CDR2 is SNEGSKA (reference sequence). CDR3 protein: CSARDSGRETQYF. The DNA of the CDR3 is TGCAGTGCTAGAGATAGCGGGAGGGAGACCCAGTACTTC.

This clonotype was counted many times. J is TRBJ2-2 and V is TRBV27, with D possibly TRBD1 on 6 matching bases. This CDR3 has 15 residues. Between the trimmed V and J ends, which lost 4 bases and 0 bases, there was a span of 9 bases. Germline V gene lookup returns CDR1 MNHEY and CDR2 SMNVEV (reference sequence). In DNA, the CDR3 is TGTGCCAGCAGTTGGGGGCGTTCGAACACCGGGGAGCTGTTTTTT. As protein: CASSWGRSNTGELFF.

There are many counts of this clonotype. V and J are TRBV2 and TRBJ2-5; D call uncertain. V lost 6 bases to trimming and J lost 2 bases, with 19 bases between them. Germline CDR1 SNHLY, CDR2 FYNNEI. The CDR3 sequence is 16 residues long. CDR3 nucleotides: TGTGCCAGCAGAGACGTCGCGACCATCTATCAAGAGACCCAGTACTTC. Protein sequence: CASRDVATIYQETQYF.

This clonotype was seen at least ten times. This may be a read error: a much more frequent sequence differs by one nucleotide. The chain couples TRBV7-2 to TRBJ2-5; 14 nucleotides match TRBD2. The CDR3 is 14 amino acids. CDR1 is SGHTA and CDR2 is FQGNSA in the germline V gene. V gave up 5 bases and J gave up 9 bases; unmatched junction bases: 5. CDR3 sequence: CASSLTSGREAQYF. CDR3 sequence (DNA): TGTGCCAGCAGCCTGACTAGCGGGAGGGAGGCCCAGTACTTC.

This clonotype was seen repeatedly, ten times or more. The chain joins TRBV12-3 or TRBV12-4 to TRBJ1-1; TRBD1 agrees at 9 bases. The J segment lost 4 bases and the V segment lost 6 bases, leaving 3 bases of the junction unmatched. This CDR3 region has 13 residues. DNA for the CDR3: TGTGCCAGCAGAAAGGACAGGGGCACTGAAGCTTTCTTT. Translation: CASRKDRGTEAFF.

This clonotype has at least ten counts. V is TRBV13 and J is TRBJ1-1, with D possibly matching TRBD1 (6 bases). This CDR3 region has 16 residues. V was cut by 0 bases and J by 0 bases, with 11 bases left in between. Germline values: CDR1 PRHDT, CDR2 FYEKMQ (reference sequence). CDR3 sequence reads: CASSLGPQGMNTEAFF. The DNA of the CDR3 is TGTGCCAGCAGCTTAGGACCCCAGGGGATGAACACTGAAGCTTTCTTT.

This clonotype was counted at least ten times. The rearrangement links TRBV27 to TRBJ2-7, with D perhaps matching TRBD1 (6 bases). Germline V lookup: CDR1 MNHEY, CDR2 SMNVEV (reference sequence). Trimming shortened V by 8 bases and J by 5 bases, and 13 bases separated the two germline ends. The CDR3 is 12 residues long. This CDR3 reads CASLQGMNEQYF. CDR3 nucleotides: TGTGCCAGCTTGCAGGGGATGAACGAGCAGTACTTC.

There are many counts of this clonotype. J is TRBJ1-1 and V is TRBV28; TRBD1 might be the D (6 bases). CDR1 and CDR2 from the germline V gene are MDHEN and SYDVKM. V shed 10 bases and J shed 10 bases, with 19 bases lying between them. This CDR3 has 12 amino acids. The CDR3 DNA reads TGTGCCACAAAACAGGGAGGGGGGAGAGCTTTCTTT. It is translated as CATKQGGGRAFF. The variable domain in full, completed from reference TRBV28 and TRBJ1-1, reads DVKVTQSSRYLVKRTGEKVFLECVQDMDHENMFWYRQDPGLGLRLIYFSYDVKMKEKGDIPEGYSVSREKKERFSLILESASTNQTSMYLCATKQGGGRAFFGQGTRLTVV.